The T cell receptor beta chain described here comes from a study of Ad26.COV2.S vaccination and SARS-CoV-2 variants. The CDR3 covers 12 residues. Germline loops: CDR1 MDHEN, CDR2 SYDVKM. V dropped 0 bases and J dropped 3 bases, with 3 bases sitting between them. Treatment defined: roughly 20 received Ad26.COV2.S at low or high dose, single or two shots; roughly five received placebo; per-sample allocation not given. On day 63 after the first injection, vaccine and placebo recipients gave samples. Assay used: immunoSEQ multiplex PCR; TCRdb lists only in-frame clones, some missing. Of about 400,000 clones in the sample, roughly 90% were seen once.

The clonotype comes from a person aged 18-60 years who received the Ad26.COV2.S COVID-19 vaccine or a placebo. The rearrangement joins TRBV28 to TRBJ2-7; D unclear. This sample comprised peripheral blood, obtained in a trial of Ad26.COV2.S vaccine versus placebo. The CDR3 DNA reads as TGTGCCAGCAGTTTATGGGGCTACGAGCAGTACTTC. Amino acid sequence: CASSLWGYEQYF.